These T cell receptor beta chains were read from a single sample in a study of blood T cell repertoires in COVID-19. The assay was immunoSEQ multiplex PCR, and TCRdb's table has in-frame clones only and misses some. The sample shows 130,000 to 150,000 clones, approximately 88% of them seen only once. The sample consisted of peripheral blood. These receptor sequences come from a woman aged 50 to 65 with acute or convalescent COVID-19. CDR3s include the opening cysteine and the closing phenylalanine or tryptophan. D genes are given only for firm matches. Expanded clones are given a class, and other clones once, few, many or no size at all.

clone size	CDR3 length	D gene	J gene	V gene	CDR3 protein	CDR3 DNA
once	13	NA	TRBJ1-1	TRBV12-3/TRBV12-4	CASSLLEDTEAFF	TGTGCCAGCAGTTTGTTGGAGGACACTGAAGCTTTCTTT
NA	15	TRBD2	TRBJ2-5	TRBV29-1	CSVDRLAGFQETQYF	TGCAGCGTTGATCGGCTAGCGGGATTTCAAGAGACCCAGTACTTC
NA	14	TRBD2	TRBJ2-3	TRBV10-3	CAISASGGTDTQYF	TGTGCCATCAGTGCCAGCGGGGGTACAGATACGCAGTATTTT
NA	13	TRBD1	TRBJ1-1	TRBV6-5	CASSQGGWTEAFF	TGTGCCAGCAGCCAAGGGGGCTGGACTGAAGCTTTCTTT
NA	14	NA	TRBJ2-7	TRBV3-1/TRBV3-2	CASSLSGGSYEQYF	TGTGCCAGCAGCCTTAGTGGTGGCTCCTACGAGCAGTACTTC
NA	15	TRBD2	TRBJ2-1	TRBV19	CASSSLAGSYNEQFF	TGTGCCAGTTCTTCTCTAGCGGGGTCCTACAATGAGCAGTTCTTC
NA	18	TRBD1	TRBJ1-6	TRBV27	CASSFWDRVGSYNSPLHF	TGTGCCAGCAGTTTTTGGGACAGGGTGGGGTCCTATAATTCACCCCTCCACTTT
NA	16	NA	TRBJ2-2	TRBV9	CASSPTRDSYTGELFF	TGTGCCAGCAGCCCCACCCGGGACTCCTACACCGGGGAGCTGTTTTTT
NA	15	TRBD1	TRBJ1-6	TRBV19	CASTRTGARDSPLHF	TGTGCCAGTACCAGGACAGGGGCGAGGGATTCACCCCTCCACTTT
NA	13	NA	TRBJ1-2	TRBV12-3/TRBV12-4	CASSLGGWGGYTF	TGTGCCAGCAGTTTGGGGGGATGGGGTGGCTACACCTTC
NA	13	TRBD2	TRBJ2-7	TRBV3-1/TRBV3-2	CASSRLAGNEQYF	TGTGCCAGCAGCCGACTAGCGGGGAACGAGCAGTACTTC
NA	16	TRBD2	TRBJ2-3	TRBV2	CASSKRLADSTDTQYF	TGTGCCAGCAGTAAGCGACTAGCGGATTCCACAGATACGCAGTATTTT
NA	14	NA	TRBJ2-1	TRBV19	CASNRDISYNEQFF	TGTGCCAGCAACCGGGACATCTCCTACAATGAGCAGTTCTTC
NA	14	NA	TRBJ2-7	TRBV9	CASSVGGTFYEQYF	TGTGCCAGCAGCGTAGGCGGGACTTTCTACGAGCAGTACTTC
NA	14	NA	TRBJ1-2	TRBV4-1	CASSQVTGDYGYTF	TGCGCCAGCAGCCAGGTAACAGGTGACTATGGCTACACCTTC
NA	17	NA	TRBJ1-3	TRBV7-2	CASSFELAGKHRNTIYF	TGTGCCAGCAGCTTTGAGCTGGCAGGGAAGCATCGAAACACCATATATTTT
NA	13	TRBD1	TRBJ1-1	TRBV6-2/TRBV6-3	CASSDRGNTEAFF	TGTGCCAGCAGTGACAGGGGGAACACTGAAGCTTTCTTT
NA	14	TRBD1	TRBJ1-1	TRBV2	CASSGTGERTEAFF	TGTGCCAGCAGTGGTACAGGGGAAAGGACTGAAGCTTTCTTT
NA	14	NA	TRBJ2-7	TRBV4-1	CASSQGGTTGEQYF	TGCGCCAGCAGCCAGGGGGGGACAACGGGGGAGCAGTACTTC
NA	14	NA	TRBJ1-1	TRBV19	CASSPWTGRTEAFF	TGTGCCAGTAGTCCGTGGACGGGGAGGACTGAAGCTTTCTTT
few	16	TRBD2	TRBJ2-3	TRBV6-4	CASSDSRGGSTDTQYF	TGTGCCAGCAGTGACTCGCGGGGGGGCAGCACAGATACGCAGTATTTT
NA	14	NA	TRBJ2-5	TRBV11-2	CASSVNGQGTSQYF	TGTGCCAGCAGCGTAAACGGGCAGGGAACTTCCCAGTACTTC
NA	15	NA	TRBJ1-6	TRBV3-1/TRBV3-2	CASSHYPDYNSPLHF	TGTGCCAGCAGCCATTATCCAGACTATAATTCACCCCTCCACTTT
NA	15	NA	TRBJ1-3	TRBV27	CASSFRGFGGNTIYF	TGTGCCAGCAGTTTTAGAGGGTTTGGTGGAAACACCATATATTTT
NA	14	NA	TRBJ2-3	TRBV30	CAWRPGVNGDTQYF	TGTGCCTGGAGACCGGGAGTTAACGGAGATACGCAGTATTTT
NA	15	NA	TRBJ1-4	TRBV6-5	CASSYSSSWLEKLFF	TGTGCCAGCAGTTACTCTTCGAGCTGGTTGGAAAAACTGTTTTTT
NA	14	NA	TRBJ2-1	TRBV10-1	CASSESELSNEQFF	TGCGCCAGCAGTGAGTCTGAGCTGAGCAATGAGCAGTTCTTC
once	14	NA	TRBJ2-1	TRBV5-1	CASSPPSFYNEQFF	TGCGCCAGCAGCCCACCTAGTTTCTACAATGAGCAGTTCTTC
NA	17	TRBD2	TRBJ2-1	TRBV12-5	CASGLANSGGPRNEQFF	TGTGCTAGTGGTTTGGCCAATTCGGGGGGGCCTAGGAATGAGCAGTTCTTC
NA	13	NA	TRBJ1-2	TRBV27	CASSLGRYYGYTF	TGTGCCAGCAGTTTAGGGAGGTACTATGGCTACACCTTC
NA	17	TRBD1	TRBJ2-2	TRBV25-1	CASSESRDSLWTGELFF	TGTGCCAGCAGTGAATCAAGGGACAGTCTATGGACCGGGGAGCTGTTTTTT
NA	17	TRBD2	TRBJ2-3	TRBV5-4	CASPTLAGGPGSDTQYF	TGTGCCAGCCCAACACTAGCGGGAGGGCCAGGGTCAGATACGCAGTATTTT
NA	14	NA	TRBJ1-2	TRBV6-5	CASSYSFQAYGYTF	TGTGCCAGCAGTTACTCTTTCCAGGCCTATGGCTACACCTTC
NA	14	TRBD1	TRBJ2-7	TRBV5-1	CASRTGTAIYEQYF	TGCGCCAGCAGAACCGGGACAGCGATTTACGAGCAGTACTTC
NA	15	NA	TRBJ2-1	TRBV11-3	CASSSGMSILEEQFF	TGTGCCAGCAGCTCCGGGATGAGTATTTTAGAGGAGCAGTTCTTC
NA	13	NA	TRBJ2-3	TRBV5-1	CASSRGGTDTQYF	TGCGCCAGCAGTCGCGGAGGCACAGATACGCAGTATTTT
NA	13	NA	TRBJ2-7	TRBV6-5	CASSRDSPYEQYF	TGTGCCAGCAGTCGAGACAGCCCCTACGAGCAGTACTTC
NA	15	NA	TRBJ2-7	TRBV7-9	CASSPGSPVYYEQYF	TGTGCCAGCAGCCCCGGGTCCCCGGTCTATTACGAGCAGTACTTC
NA	14	NA	TRBJ1-2	TRBV6-5	CASSYSGRPNGYTF	TGTGCCAGCAGTTACTCGGGCAGGCCCAATGGCTACACCTTC
NA	12	NA	TRBJ2-5	TRBV19	CASSRDIETQYF	TGTGCCAGTAGTCGGGACATAGAGACCCAGTACTTC
NA	14	NA	TRBJ1-2	TRBV19	CASSRAQGDYGYTF	TGTGCCAGTAGCCGGGCACAGGGCGACTATGGCTACACCTTC
NA	12	TRBD2	TRBJ2-5	TRBV3-1/TRBV3-2	CASWLAGAQKYF	TGTGCCAGCTGGCTAGCGGGGGCCCAAAAGTACTTC
NA	12	NA	TRBJ2-1	TRBV25-1	CASQTSYNEQFF	TGTGCCAGCCAGACATCCTACAATGAGCAGTTCTTC